This T cell receptor (beta chain) was captured in a study of cytomegalovirus exposure and HLA in healthy donors. The study's findings and limits: In vitro assays verified that a few CMV-associated chains recognized CMV antigens specifically. Cytomegalovirus-associated status was assigned to 150 or so TCR beta chains. The classifier was said to identify cytomegalovirus status with high specificity and sensitivity.

The germline V gene has CDR1 LNHDA and CDR2 SQIVND (reference sequence). Trimming took 3 bases from V and 3 from J; bases not matched to a gene: 14. The CDR3 spans 17 residues. TCRdb's table, derived via immunoSEQ multiplex PCR, lists solely in-frame clones and lacks some. Found here are 130,000 to 150,000 clones, approximately 89% of them singletons; the top ten hold 0.55% to 0.8%. Turning to this clone: Its antigen remains unidentified.

The V gene is TRBV19, the J gene TRBJ2-7, with 7 bases identical to TRBD1. Sequenced sample: PBMCs. This receptor was taken from a young man in good health and CMV-seronegative. The CDR3 region has the DNA TGTGCCAGTAGTATGACCTCGACAGGGACGATTGTCTACGAGCAGTACTTC. Translating gives CASSMTSTGTIVYEQYF.